This T cell receptor beta chain comes out of a study of tumor and adjacent non-tumor tissue in lung cancer. In the study overall: Samples averaged roughly 4.4 million productive TCRbeta reads each. Whole-study results and caveats: Normal lung showed higher cumulative top 100 clone frequency than tumor.

The template was RNA from unsorted bulk tissue. Donors were chemotherapy-naive, newly diagnosed lung cancer surgical patients in China, August–late 2014. A remark on this clonotype: The antigen remains undetermined. At one end the junction does not follow the germline gene, possibly because of a read error.

The library came from three nested PCR rounds adapted from ARM-PCR protocols. One entry per CDR3 protein results from TCRdb running MiXCR on the multiplex PCR reads. The sample shows some 90,000 distinct CDR3 sequences, 61% of them seen only once. From germline, CDR1 is SQVTM and CDR2 ANQGSEA. The length of the CDR3 is 13 residues. Sequencing was done on a sample of lung tumor tissue. The V call is TRBV29-1, the J call TRBJ1-1, with D uncertain. The sequence derives from a man in his sixties or seventies with non-small cell lung cancer. CDR3 amino acids: CSVRRGQNTAAFF. The CDR3 DNA follows: TGCAGCGTTCGTAGAGGGCAGAACACTGCAGCTTTCTTT.